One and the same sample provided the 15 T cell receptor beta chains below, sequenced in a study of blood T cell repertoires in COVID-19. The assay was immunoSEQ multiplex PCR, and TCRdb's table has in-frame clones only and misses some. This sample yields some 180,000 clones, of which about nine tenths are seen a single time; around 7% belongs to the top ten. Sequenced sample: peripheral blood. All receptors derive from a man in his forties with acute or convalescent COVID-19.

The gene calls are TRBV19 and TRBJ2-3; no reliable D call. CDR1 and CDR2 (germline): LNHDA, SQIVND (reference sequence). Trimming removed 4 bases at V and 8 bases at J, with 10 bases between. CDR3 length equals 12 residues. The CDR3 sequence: CASSRADSTQYF. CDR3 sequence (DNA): TGTGCCAGTAGTAGAGCAGACTCTACGCAGTATTTT. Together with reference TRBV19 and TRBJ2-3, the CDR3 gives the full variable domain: DGGITQSPKYLFRKEGQNVTLSCEQNLNHDAMYWYRQDPGQGLRLIYYSQIVNDFQKGDIAEGYSVSREKKESFPLTVTSAQKNPTAFYLCASSRADSTQYFGPGTRLTVL.

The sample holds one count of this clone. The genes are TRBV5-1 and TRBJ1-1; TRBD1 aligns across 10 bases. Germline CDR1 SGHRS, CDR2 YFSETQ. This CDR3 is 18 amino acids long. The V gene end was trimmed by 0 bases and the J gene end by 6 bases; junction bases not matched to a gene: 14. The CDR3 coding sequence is TGCGCCAGCAGCTTGGGACCGACAGGGGGCGCTTGGATGTCTGAAGCTTTCTTT. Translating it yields CASSLGPTGGAWMSEAFF.

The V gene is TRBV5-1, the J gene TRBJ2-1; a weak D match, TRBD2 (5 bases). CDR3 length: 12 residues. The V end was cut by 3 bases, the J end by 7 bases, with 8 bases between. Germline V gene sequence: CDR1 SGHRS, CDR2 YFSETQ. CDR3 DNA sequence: TGCGCCAGCAGCTCCCGGGGTAATGAGCAGTTCTTC. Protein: CASSSRGNEQFF.

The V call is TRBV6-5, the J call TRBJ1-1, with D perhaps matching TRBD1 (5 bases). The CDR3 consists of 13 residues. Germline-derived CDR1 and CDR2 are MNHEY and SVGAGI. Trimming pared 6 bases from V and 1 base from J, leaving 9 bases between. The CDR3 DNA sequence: TGTGCCAGCAGGGGGCGATGGAACACTGAAGCTTTCTTT. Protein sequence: CASRGRWNTEAFF.

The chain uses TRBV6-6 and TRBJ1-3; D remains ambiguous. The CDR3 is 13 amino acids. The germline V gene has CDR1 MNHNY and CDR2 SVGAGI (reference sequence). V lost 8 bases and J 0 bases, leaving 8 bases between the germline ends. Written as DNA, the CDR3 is TGTGCCAGCCACTCAGGCTCTGGAAACACCATATATTTT. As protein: CASHSGSGNTIYF.

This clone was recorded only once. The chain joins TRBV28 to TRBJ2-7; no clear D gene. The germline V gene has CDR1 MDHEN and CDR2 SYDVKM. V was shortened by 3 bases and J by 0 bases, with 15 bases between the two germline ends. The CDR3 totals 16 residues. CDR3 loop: CASSFLLTWSSYEQYF. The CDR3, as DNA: TGTGCCAGCAGTTTTCTCCTAACCTGGAGCTCCTACGAGCAGTACTTC.

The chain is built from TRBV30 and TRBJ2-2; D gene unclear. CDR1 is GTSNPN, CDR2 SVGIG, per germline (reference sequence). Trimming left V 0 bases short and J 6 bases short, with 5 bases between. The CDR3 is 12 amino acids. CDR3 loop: CAWSVESGELFF. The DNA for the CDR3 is TGTGCCTGGAGTGTAGAGTCCGGGGAGCTGTTTTTT.

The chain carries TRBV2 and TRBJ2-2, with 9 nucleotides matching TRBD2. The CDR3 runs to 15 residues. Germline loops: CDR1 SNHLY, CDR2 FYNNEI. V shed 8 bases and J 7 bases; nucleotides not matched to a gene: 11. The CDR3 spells CASLTGLASGGELFF. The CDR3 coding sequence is TGTGCCAGCTTGACGGGACTAGCTTCGGGCGGGGAGCTGTTTTTT. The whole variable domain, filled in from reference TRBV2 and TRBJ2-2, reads EPEVTQTPSHQVTQMGQEVILRCVPISNHLYFYWYRQILGQKVEFLVSFYNNEISEKSEIFDDQFSVERPDGSNFTLKIRSTKLEDSAMYFCASLTGLASGGELFFGEGSRLTVL.

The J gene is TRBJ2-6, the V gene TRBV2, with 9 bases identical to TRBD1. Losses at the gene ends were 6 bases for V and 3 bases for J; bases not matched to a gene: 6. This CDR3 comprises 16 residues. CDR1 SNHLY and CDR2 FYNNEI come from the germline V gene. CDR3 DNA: TGTGCCAGCAGGCCGGGACAGGGACGTGGGGCCAACGTCCTGACTTTC. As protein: CASRPGQGRGANVLTF.

DNA for the CDR3: TGTGCCAGTAGAAGGGGACTAGCGGGTAGCGAGCAGTACTTC. This encodes CASRRGLAGSEQYF. This rearrangement joins TRBV19 to TRBJ2-7; 12 nucleotides line up with TRBD2. The CDR3 consists of 14 residues. V lost 6 bases, J lost 6 bases, and 6 bases stayed unmatched. The germline V gene has CDR1 LNHDA and CDR2 SQIVND (reference sequence).

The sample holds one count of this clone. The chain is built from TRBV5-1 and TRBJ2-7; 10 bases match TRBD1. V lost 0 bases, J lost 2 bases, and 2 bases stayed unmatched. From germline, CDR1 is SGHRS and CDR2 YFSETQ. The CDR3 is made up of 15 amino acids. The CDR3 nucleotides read TGCGCCAGCAGCTTGGAAGGGACAGGGGCCTACGAGCAGTACTTC. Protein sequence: CASSLEGTGAYEQYF.

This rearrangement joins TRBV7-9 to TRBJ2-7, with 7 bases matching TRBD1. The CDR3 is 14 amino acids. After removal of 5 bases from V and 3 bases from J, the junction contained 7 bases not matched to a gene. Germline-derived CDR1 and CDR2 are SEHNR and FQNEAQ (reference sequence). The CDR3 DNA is TGTGCCAGCAGCCGTCGGTCAGGGGGCTACGAGCAGTACTTC. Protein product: CASSRRSGGYEQYF.

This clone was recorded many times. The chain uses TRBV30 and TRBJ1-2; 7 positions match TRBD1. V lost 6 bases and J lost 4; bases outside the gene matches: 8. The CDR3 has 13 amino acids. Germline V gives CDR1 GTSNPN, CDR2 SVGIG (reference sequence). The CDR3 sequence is CACLRDRPYGYTF. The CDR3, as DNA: TGTGCCTGCCTCCGGGACAGACCCTATGGCTACACCTTC.

For the CDR3, the DNA is TGTGCCAGTAGTATAGGGCAGGTTAACACTGAAGCTTTCTTT. It specifies CASSIGQVNTEAFF. The J gene is TRBJ1-1, the V gene TRBV19; D remains unclear. The V gene lost 1 base and the J gene lost 2 bases, with 8 bases spanning the gap. The CDR3 is made up of 14 amino acids. The germline gives CDR1 LNHDA, CDR2 SQIVND (reference sequence). The full variable domain, rest sourced from reference TRBV19 and TRBJ1-1, is DGGITQSPKYLFRKEGQNVTLSCEQNLNHDAMYWYRQDPGQGLRLIYYSQIVNDFQKGDIAEGYSVSREKKESFPLTVTSAQKNPTAFYLCASSIGQVNTEAFFGQGTRLTVV.

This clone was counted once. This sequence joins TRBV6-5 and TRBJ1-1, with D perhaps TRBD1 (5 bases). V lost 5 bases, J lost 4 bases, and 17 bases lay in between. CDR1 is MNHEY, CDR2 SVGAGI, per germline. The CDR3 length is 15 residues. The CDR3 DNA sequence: TGTGCCAGCAGTACAAGTCGTACGGGGGGCACTGAAGCTTTCTTT. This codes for CASSTSRTGGTEAFF.